The rows below give T cell receptor beta chains drawn from one sample of a study of T cells after posttransplantation cyclophosphamide. Profiling relied on immunoSEQ multiplex PCR, and the TCRdb table lists in-frame clones only, not all of them. The repertoire consists of about 40,000 clones, none detected only once. The sample comprised PBMCs. These receptors all come from a woman aged 45 to 65 in good health and a related stem cell transplant donor. CDR3s include the opening cysteine and the closing phenylalanine or tryptophan. D genes are given only for firm matches. Clone size is given for some rows only: seen once, a few or many times, or a class if the clone is expanded.

d_call: .
v_call: TRBV15
j_call: TRBJ2-5
clone_size: many
cdr3_nt: TGTGCCACCAGCAGAGATCAGGATAACCAAGAGACCCAGTACTTC
cdr3_aa: CATSRDQDNQETQYF

d_call: .
v_call: TRBV2
j_call: TRBJ1-5
clone_size: many
cdr3_nt: TGTGCCAGCCATCGTACAATGAGCAATCAGCCCCAGCATTTT
cdr3_aa: CASHRTMSNQPQHF

d_call: TRBD1
v_call: TRBV5-1
j_call: TRBJ1-2
clone_size: many
cdr3_nt: TGCGCCAGCAGCCCGGACAGGGGGCTAGGCTACACCTTC
cdr3_aa: CASSPDRGLGYTF

d_call: .
v_call: TRBV5-1
j_call: TRBJ2-5
clone_size: .
cdr3_nt: TGCGCCAGCAGCTTGGACCTGGGGTCGGCAGGCGGGGAGACCCAGTACTTC
cdr3_aa: CASSLDLGSAGGETQYF

d_call: .
v_call: TRBV7-2
j_call: TRBJ1-1
clone_size: many
cdr3_nt: TGTGCCAGCAGCTTAAACAGGGCGAACACTGAAGCTTTCTTT
cdr3_aa: CASSLNRANTEAFF

d_call: .
v_call: TRBV7-9
j_call: TRBJ2-2
clone_size: many
cdr3_nt: TGTGCCAGCAGCTTAGCGGCGGCAGGGAAGCTGTTTTTT
cdr3_aa: CASSLAAAGKLFF

d_call: .
v_call: TRBV28
j_call: TRBJ1-2
clone_size: many
cdr3_nt: TGTGCCAGCAGGACAGGAGCCATCACCTATGGCTACACCTTC
cdr3_aa: CASRTGAITYGYTF

d_call: .
v_call: TRBV28
j_call: TRBJ1-2
clone_size: many
cdr3_nt: TGTGCCAGCAGTCCTATAGGGGACTATGGCTACACCTTC
cdr3_aa: CASSPIGDYGYTF

d_call: .
v_call: TRBV6-1
j_call: TRBJ1-5
clone_size: many
cdr3_nt: TGTGCCAGCGGAAGGGGGAATGGCAATCAGCCCCAGCATTTT
cdr3_aa: CASGRGNGNQPQHF

d_call: TRBD1
v_call: TRBV7-9
j_call: TRBJ1-1
clone_size: many
cdr3_nt: TGTGCCAGCAGCTTGATAAATGTGCGACAGGGTAGGCACACTGAAGCTTTCTTT
cdr3_aa: CASSLINVRQGRHTEAFF

d_call: TRBD1
v_call: TRBV19
j_call: TRBJ1-1
clone_size: many
cdr3_nt: TGTGCCAGTTACCGACAGGGGCCAGAAGCTTTCTTT
cdr3_aa: CASYRQGPEAFF